Listed here are 27 T cell receptor beta chains from one sample, sequenced in a study of tumor-infiltrating lymphocytes in primary liver carcinoma. It was from about 19-30 mg of unsorted bulk tissue that RNA and DNA were co-extracted. A constant-region primer served to make TCR beta cDNA from about 0.45 ug total RNA. Nested multiplex PCR, run for three rounds with slightly modified ARM-PCR, yielded TCR beta libraries. The first two PCR rounds used TRBV1-TRBV30 primers with a Cbeta primer, roughly 10 cycles each. From the multiplex PCR reads, TCRdb called clonotypes with MiXCR, one entry per CDR3 protein. The sample contains approximately 47,000 distinct CDR3 sequences, roughly 77% of which appear only once. The material sequenced was liver tumor tissue from sampling region 3. The sample's subset: tumor region T3, left-lateral pole. The receptors derive from a man between 40 and 49 years old with primary liver carcinoma and hepatitis B virus infection.

Ten or more counts support this clonotype. The chain has TRBV11-2 and TRBJ2-1; D might be TRBD2 (5 bases). V was shortened by 5 bases and J by 0 bases, with 11 bases between the two germline ends. The CDR3 covers 15 residues. Germline V gives CDR1 SGHAT, CDR2 FQNNGV. CDR3 protein: CASSRGGLSYNEQFF. CDR3 nucleotides: TGTGCCAGCAGCCGCGGAGGCCTCTCCTACAATGAGCAGTTCTTC.

Only a few counts were recorded for this clonotype. This could be a read error, since a much larger clone is one nucleotide away. The J gene is TRBJ1-3, the V gene TRBV4-2; a possible D gene is TRBD1 (5 bases). CDR1 LGHNA and CDR2 YNFKEQ come from the germline V gene. This CDR3 contains 15 residues. In DNA, the CDR3 is TGTGTCAGCAGCCAGGGACGGTACTCTGGAAACACCATATATTTT. Amino acids: CVSSQGRYSGNTIYF.

In regard to this clonotype: The CDR3 end shows no conserved phenylalanine or tryptophan, and so a read error is likely. The chain is built from TRBV5-1 and TRBJ2-7; 7 bases are a match to TRBD1. Unmatched junction bases numbered 12, after V lost 0 bases and J lost 3 bases. The CDR3 extends over 17 amino acids. The germline V gene has CDR1 SGHRS and CDR2 YFSETQ. This CDR3 reads CASSLGEGRDRLYEQYL. The CDR3 nucleotides read TGCGCCAGCAGCTTGGGAGAAGGACGGGACAGACTCTACGAGCAGTACTTA.

A word on this clonotype: At one end, the junction sequence differs from germline, possibly due to a read error. This chain links TRBV29-1 with TRBJ2-1, with a tentative D call TRBD2 (5 bases). The CDR3 totals 14 residues. Germline values: CDR1 SQVTM, CDR2 ANQGSEA. CDR3 coding DNA: TGTAGCGTTGATCCTATAGGAGCCTACAATGAGCAGTTCTTC. Protein sequence: CSVDPIGAYNEQFF.

This clonotype has more than one count but fewer than ten. It may be a read error: a sequence one base away is much more abundant. This chain uses TRBV29-1 with TRBJ2-3; D is possibly TRBD2 (5 bases). V was clipped by 5 bases and J by 3 bases, with 18 bases between them. The germline V gene encodes CDR1 SQVTM and CDR2 ANQGSEA. This CDR3 comprises 15 residues. The CDR3 DNA sequence: TGCAGCGTTCCTCGAATTAGCGATACTACAGATACGCAGTATTTT. Translating it yields CSVPRISDTTDTQYF.

Points on this clonotype: One junction end does not reproduce the germline sequence, and a read error may be involved. The chain couples TRBV11-2 to TRBJ2-1; TRBD2 is a possible D gene (5 bases). The germline V gene encodes CDR1 SGHAT and CDR2 FQNNGV. This CDR3 region has 17 residues. CDR3 sequence reads: CVSSRGSRGSSYNEQFF. CDR3 DNA sequence: TGTGTCAGCAGCAGAGGGAGTAGAGGGAGCTCCTACAATGAGCAGTTCTTC.

In its sample, this clonotype was seen many times. This sequence joins TRBV29-1 and TRBJ2-1; possibly TRBD1 or TRBD2 for D (5 bases each). Trimming pared 7 bases from V and 4 bases from J, leaving 14 bases between. The CDR3 has 13 amino acids. Looked up from germline, CDR1 is SQVTM and CDR2 is ANQGSEA. DNA for the CDR3: TGCAGCGGGTCCCGGGACGTTTACAATGAGCAGTTCTTC. Encoded protein: CSGSRDVYNEQFF.

The rearrangement joins TRBV7-3 to TRBJ2-3; tentative D call: TRBD1 (5 bases). This CDR3 spans 14 amino acids. The V end lost 5 bases, the J end lost 2 bases, and 11 bases lay between the germline ends. CDR1 and CDR2 (germline): SGHTA, FQGTGA. The CDR3 nucleotides are TGTGCCAGCAGCCTCGGACACCACACAGATACGCAGTATTTT. It translates to CASSLGHHTDTQYF.

Concerning this clonotype itself: Germline is not matched at one junction end, which may reflect a read error. J is TRBJ1-3 and V is TRBV4-2; tentatively, D is TRBD1 (5 bases). The length of the CDR3 is 15 residues. Per the germline V gene, CDR1 is LGHNA and CDR2 is YNFKEQ. The DNA for the CDR3 is TGTGCCAGTACCCAGGGACGGTACTCTGGAAACACCATGTATTTT. The encoded protein is CASTQGRYSGNTMYF.

In its sample, this clonotype was seen a few times. With a much larger clone just one base away, this may be a read error. The rearrangement uses TRBV30 and TRBJ1-1, with D hard to call. In germline, CDR1 is GTSNPN, CDR2 SVGIG (reference sequence). CDR3 length equals 14 residues. Here the CDR3 reads CVWSAGRGNTEAFF. DNA of the CDR3: TGTGTCTGGAGCGCAGGAAGAGGGAACACTGAAGCTTTCTTT.

This clonotype was detected only once. At one boundary the junction diverges from the germline segment, which might be a read error. CDR3 region: CSAQKLTREGEARF. CDR3 DNA: TGCAGCGCCCAGAAGCTGACCCGGGAGGGTGAAGCTCGCTTT. This chain uses TRBV29-1 with TRBJ1-1; D unclear. Germline CDR1 SQVTM, CDR2 ANQGSEA. The CDR3 runs 14 residues.

Details on this clonotype: One base away lies a much larger clone, so this may be a sequencing read error. The V gene is TRBV28, the J gene TRBJ2-1; 12 positions match TRBD1. Per the germline V gene, CDR1 is MDHEN and CDR2 is SYDVKM. This CDR3 comprises 16 residues. CDR3 sequence: CVSSTPGQGASNEQFF. CDR3 DNA: TGTGTCAGCAGTACCCCGGGACAGGGGGCGAGTAATGAGCAGTTCTTC.

The chain employs TRBV6-6 and TRBJ2-6; no definite D call. Germline CDR1 reads MNHNY; CDR2 reads SVGAGI (reference sequence). Trimming took off 5 bases at V and 4 bases at J, with 12 bases between the two ends. The CDR3 has 15 residues. Here the CDR3 DNA reads TGTGCCAGCAGTCCTATGGGGTCCGGGGCCAACGTCCTGACTTTC. Amino acid sequence: CASSPMGSGANVLTF.

This sequence joins TRBV11-2 and TRBJ2-1, with TRBD2 identical over 8 bases. The germline V gene has CDR1 SGHAT and CDR2 FQNNGV. CDR3 length: 16 amino acids. Losses at the gene ends were 11 bases for V and 9 bases for J; bases not matched to a gene: 21. The chain's CDR3 is CACCLDIGLAMGEQFF. The CDR3 DNA reads as TGTGCCTGCTGTTTGGATATCGGACTAGCCATGGGTGAGCAGTTCTTC. Combining the CDR3 with reference TRBV11-2 and TRBJ2-1 gives the whole variable domain EAGVAQSPRYKIIEKRQSVAFWCNPISGHATLYWYQQILGQGPKLLIQFQNNGVVDDSQLPKDRFSAERLKGVDSTLKIQPAKLEDSAVYLCACCLDIGLAMGEQFFGPGTRLTVL.

This sequence joins TRBV6-5 and TRBJ2-1, with D hard to call. The CDR3 sequence is 17 residues long. Trimming removed 6 bases from V and 7 bases from J, with 25 bases in between. Germline assignment: CDR1 MNHEY and CDR2 SVGAGI. The CDR3 protein is CASRSGQWALQLNEQFF. CDR3 nucleotide sequence: TGTGCCAGCAGATCCGGGCAGTGGGCCCTACAGTTAAATGAGCAGTTCTTC.

V gene TRBV7-2 combines with J gene TRBJ2-7; D not certain. The CDR3 runs to 15 residues. The germline V gene has CDR1 SGHTA and CDR2 FQGNSA. V lost 2 bases and J 2 bases, leaving 13 bases between the germline ends. CDR3 DNA: TGTGCCAGCAGCTTAAGGACGGTGGGTCCCTACGAGCAGTACTTC. This encodes CASSLRTVGPYEQYF.

Concerning this clonotype: A read error is likely, as this CDR3 ends without the conserved phenylalanine or tryptophan. The CDR3 is CASSLIDAAYEQYL. The CDR3, as DNA: TGTGCCAGCAGCTTAATTGACGCCGCCTACGAGCAGTACCTC. V is TRBV11-2 and J is TRBJ2-7; D gene ambiguous. This CDR3 contains 14 residues. Trimming shortened V by 2 bases and J by 2 bases, and 10 bases separated the two germline ends. The V gene's germline CDR1 is SGHAT and CDR2 FQNNGV.

A remark on this clonotype: No conserved phenylalanine or tryptophan ends this CDR3, so it is likely a read error. The chain combines TRBV30 with TRBJ1-6, with D possibly matching TRBD1 (5 bases). The V end was cut by 3 bases, the J end by 8 bases, with 11 bases between. Looked up from germline, CDR1 is GTSNPN and CDR2 is SVGIG (reference sequence). There are 13 residues in the CDR3. The CDR3 bases are TGTGCCTGGAGCGGGCAGGGCGATTCACCCCTCCACCTT. Protein: CAWSGQGDSPLHL.

In this sample, this clonotype turned up a few times. The V gene is TRBV11-2, the J gene TRBJ2-1; D not resolved. V was pared by 8 bases and J by 8 bases, with 13 bases between. The germline CDR1 and CDR2 sequences are SGHAT and FQNNGV. This CDR3 spans 12 amino acids. CDR3 protein: CASLNDAYEQFF. The CDR3 bases are TGTGCCAGCTTAAATGATGCCTATGAGCAGTTCTTC.

About this clonotype: Sequence at one end of the junction differs from germline and may be a read error. This sequence joins TRBV29-1 and TRBJ2-6, with D perhaps TRBD1 (5 bases). Germline CDR1 is SQVTM and CDR2 is ANQGSEA. There are 14 residues in the CDR3. The CDR3 spells CSVVEASGANILTF. DNA of the CDR3: TGCAGCGTTGTCGAGGCTTCTGGGGCCAACATCCTGACTTTC. Based on the CDR3 plus reference TRBV29-1 and TRBJ2-6, the full variable domain is SAVISQKPSRDICQRGTSLTIQCQVDSQVTMMFWYRQQPGQSLTLIATANQGSEATYESGFVIDKFPISRPNLTFSTLTVSNMSPEDSSIYLCSVVEASGANILTFGAGSRLTVL.

This clonotype was detected many times. This chain joins TRBV29-1 and TRBJ1-5, with 9 positions matching TRBD1. This CDR3 is built from 13 residues. Germline CDR1 SQVTM, CDR2 ANQGSEA. V trimming: 4 bases; J trimming: 4 bases; junction bases outside the gene matches: 2. This chain's CDR3 is CSVVQGANQPQHF. The CDR3 DNA reads as TGCAGCGTTGTACAGGGGGCAAATCAGCCCCAGCATTTT.

A note on this clonotype: A junction end diverges from the germline sequence, so it may reflect a read error. The genes are TRBV5-4 and TRBJ2-1; D is possibly TRBD1 or TRBD2 (5 bases each). Germline CDR1 and CDR2: SGHNT and YYREEE (reference sequence). The CDR3 consists of 14 residues. CDR3 sequence (DNA): TGTGCCAGCAGCCGGGACCCAACTTACAATGAGGAGTTCTTC. Translated: CASSRDPTYNEEFF.

This clonotype was detected once. An end of the junction does not agree with germline; a read error may underlie this. The V call is TRBV6-5, the J call TRBJ2-3; D unresolved. This CDR3 has 14 residues. Germline CDR1 reads MNHEY; CDR2 reads SVGAGI. CDR3 residues: CAISVSQWADMQYF. CDR3 DNA sequence: TGTGCCATCAGCGTATCCCAGTGGGCAGATATGCAGTATTTT.

DNA for the CDR3: TGCAGCGTTGGGGGACAGGGTTCATACTACCAGTACTTC. Translation: CSVGGQGSYYQYF. This sequence joins TRBV29-1 and TRBJ2-7; 9 nucleotides agree with TRBD1. Losses at the gene ends were 4 bases for V and 10 bases for J; bases not matched to a gene: 11. CDR1 is SQVTM, CDR2 ANQGSEA, per germline. This CDR3 is 13 amino acids long.

This clonotype was picked up many times. This sequence joins TRBV10-2 and TRBJ2-7; TRBD1 aligns across 8 bases. Germline values: CDR1 WSHSY, CDR2 SAAADI. CDR3 length: 14 residues. V was clipped by 10 bases and J by 2 bases; unmatched bases: 10. The CDR3 sequence is CAISGQGPPYEQYF. Here the CDR3 DNA reads TGCGCCATCTCCGGACAGGGACCCCCCTACGAGCAGTACTTC.

On this clonotype itself: Given a much more abundant clone one base away, this may be a read error. This rearrangement joins TRBV5-1 to TRBJ2-2; D possibly corresponds to TRBD2 (5 bases). Germline CDR1 is SGHRS and CDR2 is YFSETQ. With 0 bases removed from V and 7 bases from J, the gap between germline ends came to 22 bases. The CDR3 length is 18 residues. The CDR3 DNA sequence: TGCGCCAGCAGCTTGGTTGGACTCTCGGCCCTAGTTCGCGGGGAGCTGTTTTTT. This sequence encodes CASSLVGLSALVRGELFF.

About this clonotype itself: One end of the junction varies from germline; a read error may be responsible. The chain combines TRBV11-2 with TRBJ2-1, with D unresolved. Per the germline V gene, CDR1 is SGHAT and CDR2 is FQNNGV. The CDR3 is made up of 13 amino acids. The CDR3 DNA follows: TGTGCCAGCACCTTGAATGATGCCTATGAGCGGTTCTTC. It specifies CASTLNDAYERFF. Full variable domain (missing parts from reference TRBV11-2 and TRBJ2-1): EAGVAQSPRYKIIEKRQSVAFWCNPISGHATLYWYQQILGQGPKLLIQFQNNGVVDDSQLPKDRFSAERLKGVDSTLKIQPAKLEDSAVYLCASTLNDAYERFFGPGTRLTVL.